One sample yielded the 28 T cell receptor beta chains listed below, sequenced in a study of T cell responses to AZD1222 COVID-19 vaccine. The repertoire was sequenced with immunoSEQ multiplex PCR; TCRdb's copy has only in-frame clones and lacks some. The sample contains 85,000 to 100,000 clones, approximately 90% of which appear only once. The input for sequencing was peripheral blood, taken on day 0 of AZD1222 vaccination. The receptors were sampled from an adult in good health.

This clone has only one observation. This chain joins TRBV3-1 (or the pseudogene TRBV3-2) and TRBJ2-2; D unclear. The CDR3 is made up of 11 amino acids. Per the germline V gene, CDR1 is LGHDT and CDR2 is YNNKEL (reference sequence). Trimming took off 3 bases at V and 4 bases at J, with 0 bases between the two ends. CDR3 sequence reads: CASSHTGELFF. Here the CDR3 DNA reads TGTGCCAGCAGCCACACCGGGGAGCTGTTTTTT.

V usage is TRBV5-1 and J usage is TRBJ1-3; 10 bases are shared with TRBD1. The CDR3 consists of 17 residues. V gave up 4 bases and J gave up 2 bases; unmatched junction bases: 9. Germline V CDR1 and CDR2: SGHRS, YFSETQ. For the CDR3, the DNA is TGCGCCAGCAGCCCGTCGACAGGGGGCATCGCTGGAAACACCATATATTTT. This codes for CASSPSTGGIAGNTIYF. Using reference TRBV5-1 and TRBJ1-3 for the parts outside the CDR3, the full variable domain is KAGVTQTPRYLIKTRGQQVTLSCSPISGHRSVSWYQQTPGQGLQFLFEYFSETQRNKGNFPGRFSGRQFSNSRSEMNVSTLELGDSALYLCASSPSTGGIAGNTIYFGEGSWLTVV.

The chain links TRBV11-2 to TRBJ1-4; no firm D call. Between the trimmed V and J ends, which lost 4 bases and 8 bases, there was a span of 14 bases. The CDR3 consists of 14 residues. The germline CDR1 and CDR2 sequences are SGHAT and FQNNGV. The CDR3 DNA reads TGTGCCAGCAGCTCTGGGCTGGCATACGAAAAACTGTTTTTT. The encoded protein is CASSSGLAYEKLFF.

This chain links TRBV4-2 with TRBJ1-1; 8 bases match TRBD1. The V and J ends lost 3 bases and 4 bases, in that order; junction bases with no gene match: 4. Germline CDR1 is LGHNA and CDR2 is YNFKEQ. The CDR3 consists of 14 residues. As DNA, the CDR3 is TGTGCCAGCAGCCAGGGGGACAGGAGCACTGAAGCTTTCTTT. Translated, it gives CASSQGDRSTEAFF.

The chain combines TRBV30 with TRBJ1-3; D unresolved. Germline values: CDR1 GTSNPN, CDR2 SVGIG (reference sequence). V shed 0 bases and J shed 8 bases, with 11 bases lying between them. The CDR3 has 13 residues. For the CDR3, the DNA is TGTGCCTGGAGTGTACGAGGGCCGGACACCATATATTTT. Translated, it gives CAWSVRGPDTIYF.

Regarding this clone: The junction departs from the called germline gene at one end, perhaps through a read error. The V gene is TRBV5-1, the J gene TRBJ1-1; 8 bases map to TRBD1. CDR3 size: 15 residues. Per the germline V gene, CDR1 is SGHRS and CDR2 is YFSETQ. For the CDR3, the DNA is TGCGCCAGCAGCCTCGCAGGGGGCGGGAACGCTGAAGCTTTCTTT. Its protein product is CASSLAGGGNAEAFF.

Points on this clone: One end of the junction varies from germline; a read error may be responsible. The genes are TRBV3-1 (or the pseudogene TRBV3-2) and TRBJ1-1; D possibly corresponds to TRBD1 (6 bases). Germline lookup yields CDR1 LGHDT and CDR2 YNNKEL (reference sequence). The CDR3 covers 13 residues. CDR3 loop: CASNQQGVTEAFF. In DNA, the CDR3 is TGTGCCAGCAACCAACAGGGAGTCACTGAAGCTTTCTTT.

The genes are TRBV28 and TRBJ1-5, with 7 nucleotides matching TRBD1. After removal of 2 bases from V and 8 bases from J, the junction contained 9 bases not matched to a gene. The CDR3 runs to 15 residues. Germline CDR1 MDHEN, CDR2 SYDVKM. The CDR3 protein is CASSLHSQGGKPQHF. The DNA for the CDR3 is TGTGCCAGCAGTTTACACAGTCAGGGGGGCAAGCCCCAGCATTTT.

The CDR3 nucleotides are TGTGCCAGCAGCTGGTCGGGCAATCAGCCCCAGCATTTT. It codes for CASSWSGNQPQHF. The chain recombines TRBV7-9 with TRBJ1-5; D is unresolved. CDR1 is SEHNR and CDR2 is FQNEAQ in the germline V gene (reference sequence). This CDR3 has 13 amino acids. Between the trimmed V and J ends, which lost 4 bases and 2 bases, there was a span of 6 bases.

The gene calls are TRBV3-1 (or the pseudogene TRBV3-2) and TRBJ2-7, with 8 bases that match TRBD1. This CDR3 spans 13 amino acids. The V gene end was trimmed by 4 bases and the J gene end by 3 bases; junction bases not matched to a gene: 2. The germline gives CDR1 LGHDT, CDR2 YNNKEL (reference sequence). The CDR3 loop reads CASSRDRGYEQYF. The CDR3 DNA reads TGTGCCAGCAGCCGAGACAGGGGCTACGAGCAGTACTTC.

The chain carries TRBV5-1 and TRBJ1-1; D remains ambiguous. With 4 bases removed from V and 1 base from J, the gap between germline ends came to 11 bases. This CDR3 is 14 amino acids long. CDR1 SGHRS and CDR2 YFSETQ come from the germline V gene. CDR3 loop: CASSPDGPNTEAFF. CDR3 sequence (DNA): TGCGCCAGCAGCCCGGACGGGCCGAACACTGAAGCTTTCTTT.

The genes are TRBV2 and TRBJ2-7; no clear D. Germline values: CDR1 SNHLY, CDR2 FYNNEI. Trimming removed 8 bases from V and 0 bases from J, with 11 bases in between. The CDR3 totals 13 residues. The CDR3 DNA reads TGTGCCAGCGCTAGTACCCTCTCCTACGAGCAGTACTTC. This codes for CASASTLSYEQYF.

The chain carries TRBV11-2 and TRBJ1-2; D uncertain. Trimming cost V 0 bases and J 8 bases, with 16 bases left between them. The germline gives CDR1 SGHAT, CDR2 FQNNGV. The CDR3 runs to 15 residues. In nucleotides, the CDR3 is TGTGCCAGCAGCTTAGATATTAGTAAGGTAAGCGGCTACACCTTC. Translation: CASSLDISKVSGYTF.

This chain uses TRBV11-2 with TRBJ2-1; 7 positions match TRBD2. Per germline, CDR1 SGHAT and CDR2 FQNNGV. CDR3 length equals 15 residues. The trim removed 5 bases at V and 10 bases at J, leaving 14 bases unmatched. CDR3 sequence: CASSLGGWGAGEQFF. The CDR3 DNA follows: TGTGCCAGCAGCCTCGGGGGGTGGGGAGCTGGGGAGCAGTTCTTC.

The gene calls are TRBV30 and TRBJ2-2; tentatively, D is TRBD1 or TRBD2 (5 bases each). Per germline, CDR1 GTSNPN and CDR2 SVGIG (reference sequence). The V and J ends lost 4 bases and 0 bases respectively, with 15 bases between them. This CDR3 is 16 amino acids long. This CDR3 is CAWTDWDGANTGELFF. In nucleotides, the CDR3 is TGTGCCTGGACTGACTGGGACGGCGCGAACACCGGGGAGCTGTTTTTT.

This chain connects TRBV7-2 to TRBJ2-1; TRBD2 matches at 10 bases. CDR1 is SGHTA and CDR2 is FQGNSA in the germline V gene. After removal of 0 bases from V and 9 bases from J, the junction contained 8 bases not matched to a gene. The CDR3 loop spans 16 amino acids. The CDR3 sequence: CASSLALAGALSEQFF. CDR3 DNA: TGTGCCAGCAGCTTAGCCCTAGCGGGGGCCCTCAGTGAGCAGTTCTTC. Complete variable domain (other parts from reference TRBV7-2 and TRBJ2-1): GAGVSQSPSNKVTEKGKDVELRCDPISGHTALYWYRQSLGQGLEFLIYFQGNSAPDKSGLPSDRFSAERTGGSVSTLTIQRTQQEDSAVYLCASSLALAGALSEQFFGPGTRLTVL.

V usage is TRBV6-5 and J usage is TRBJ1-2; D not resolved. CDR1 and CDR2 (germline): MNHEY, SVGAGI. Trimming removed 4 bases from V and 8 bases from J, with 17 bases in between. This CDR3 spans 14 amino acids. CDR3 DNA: TGTGCCAGCAGTTTAAACAGCGGGGAGGTCGGCTACACCTTC. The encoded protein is CASSLNSGEVGYTF.

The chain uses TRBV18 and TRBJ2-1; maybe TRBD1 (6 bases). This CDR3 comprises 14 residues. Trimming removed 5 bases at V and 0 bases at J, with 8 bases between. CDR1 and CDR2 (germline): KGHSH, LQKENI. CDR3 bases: TGTGCCAGCTCATCCAGGGGCTCCTACAATGAGCAGTTCTTC. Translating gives CASSSRGSYNEQFF. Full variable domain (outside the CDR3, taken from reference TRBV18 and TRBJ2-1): NAGVMQNPRHLVRRRGQEARLRCSPMKGHSHVYWYRQLPEEGLKFMVYLQKENIIDESGMPKERFSAEFPKEGPSILRIQQVVRGDSAAYFCASSSRGSYNEQFFGPGTRLTVL.

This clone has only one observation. The CDR3 DNA follows: TGCGCCAGCAAAGAACTAGCGGGAACGAACACCGGGGAGCTGTTTTTT. This encodes CASKELAGTNTGELFF. The chain employs TRBV5-1 and TRBJ2-2; 10 positions agree with TRBD2. CDR3 length: 16 residues. The V gene's germline CDR1 is SGHRS and CDR2 YFSETQ. Trimming at V came to 6 bases and at J to 0 bases, leaving 5 bases not matched to a gene. Filled out from reference TRBV5-1 and TRBJ2-2, the complete variable domain reads KAGVTQTPRYLIKTRGQQVTLSCSPISGHRSVSWYQQTPGQGLQFLFEYFSETQRNKGNFPGRFSGRQFSNSRSEMNVSTLELGDSALYLCASKELAGTNTGELFFGEGSRLTVL.

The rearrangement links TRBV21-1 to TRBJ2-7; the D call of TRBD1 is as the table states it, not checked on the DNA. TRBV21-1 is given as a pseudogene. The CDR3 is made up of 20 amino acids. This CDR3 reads CASSKAQGGHRESFSYEQYF. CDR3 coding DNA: TGTGCCAGCAGCAAAGCGCAAGGCGGCCACAGGGAGTCCTTCTCCTACGAGCAGTACTTC.

The CDR3 loop is CASSLGLQGANSPLHF. The CDR3 DNA is TGTGCCAGCAGCTTGGGACTGCAGGGGGCCAATTCACCCCTCCACTTT. The chain carries TRBV7-9 and TRBJ1-6, with TRBD1 identical over 8 bases. Looked up from germline, CDR1 is SEHNR and CDR2 is FQNEAQ (reference sequence). V shed 3 bases and J 7 bases; nucleotides not matched to a gene: 8. The CDR3 covers 16 residues.

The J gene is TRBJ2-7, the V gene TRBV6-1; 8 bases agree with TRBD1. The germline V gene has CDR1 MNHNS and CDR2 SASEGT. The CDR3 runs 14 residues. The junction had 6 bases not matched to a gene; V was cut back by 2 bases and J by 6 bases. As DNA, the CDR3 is TGTGCCAGCAGTGAAAATCAGGGGGCCGCCGAGCAGTACTTC. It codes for CASSENQGAAEQYF.

CDR3 amino acids: CASSPLRDIRRGQYF. The CDR3 DNA is TGTGCCAGCTCACCGTTGCGAGACATAAGGAGGGGGCAGTACTTC. This chain links TRBV18 with TRBJ2-7; D may be TRBD2 (6 bases). The germline V gene has CDR1 KGHSH and CDR2 LQKENI. The CDR3 covers 15 residues. The germline V and J ends were trimmed by 3 bases and 9 bases, with 21 bases remaining between them.

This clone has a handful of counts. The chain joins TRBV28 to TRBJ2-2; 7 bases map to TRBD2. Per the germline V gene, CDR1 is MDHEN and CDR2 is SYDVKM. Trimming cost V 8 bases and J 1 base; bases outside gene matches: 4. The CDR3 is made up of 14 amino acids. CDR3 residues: CASYWGGNTGELFF. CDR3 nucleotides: TGTGCCAGCTACTGGGGGGGGAACACCGGGGAGCTGTTTTTT.

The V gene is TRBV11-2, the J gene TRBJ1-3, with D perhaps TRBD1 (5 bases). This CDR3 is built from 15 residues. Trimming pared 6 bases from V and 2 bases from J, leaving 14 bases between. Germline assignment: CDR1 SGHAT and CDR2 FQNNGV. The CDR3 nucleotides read TGTGCCAGCAGTTATACCGGGACTACTGGAAACACCATATATTTT. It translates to CASSYTGTTGNTIYF.

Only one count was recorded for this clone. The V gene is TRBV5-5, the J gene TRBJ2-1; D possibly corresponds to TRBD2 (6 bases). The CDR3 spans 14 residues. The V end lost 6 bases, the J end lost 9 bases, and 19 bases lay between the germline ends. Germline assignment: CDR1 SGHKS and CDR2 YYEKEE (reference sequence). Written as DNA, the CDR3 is TGTGCCAGCATCCTTGGGACTTTGTCCGGTGAGCAGTTCTTC. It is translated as CASILGTLSGEQFF.

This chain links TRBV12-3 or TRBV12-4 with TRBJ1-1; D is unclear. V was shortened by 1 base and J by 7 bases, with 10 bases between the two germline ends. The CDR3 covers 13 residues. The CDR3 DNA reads TGTGCCAGCAGTTTAGAAAGGGATCTTGAAGCTTTCTTT. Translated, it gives CASSLERDLEAFF.

The CDR3 DNA is TGTGCCAGCAGCACAGCAGGTTCTTACGAGCAGTACTTC. Translation: CASSTAGSYEQYF. The V call is TRBV7-2, the J call TRBJ2-7; D unresolved. Germline CDR1 and CDR2: SGHTA and FQGNSA. The V and J ends lost 5 bases and 4 bases respectively, with 12 bases between them. The CDR3 covers 13 residues.